The source of this T cell receptor beta chain is a study of cytomegalovirus exposure and HLA in healthy donors. The study, taken as a whole, reports: A later analysis appeared to link common viral pathogens to several of the most significant clusters. Looking again later, the authors saw that most CMV-associated TCR beta chains seemed HLA-restricted.

In germline, CDR1 is LNHDA, CDR2 SQIVND (reference sequence). The CDR3 contains 15 residues. V shed 5 bases, J shed 6 bases, and the junction held 10 bases outside the gene matches. A remark on this clone: What it recognizes is unknown.

The PCR ran on 60 Vbeta and 13 Jbeta primers. In the source study's methods: A later analysis tallied 87 million or so unique TCR beta chains, 8.5 million to 11 million of them shared. Only in-frame clones appear in the TCRdb table, and some are missing; sequencing was by immunoSEQ multiplex PCR. The V and J calls and the clone size are those of that table, but D and trimming were determined from the DNA. The sample includes 90,000 to 110,000 clones, approximately 72% seen only once; the top ten take around 2.1%. The sequenced material came from PBMCs. This chain uses TRBV19 with TRBJ1-5, with 7 bases matching TRBD1. The receptor's source is a man younger than 45 in good health and CMV-seronegative. CDR3 loop: CASSRDSLNRQPQHF. CDR3 DNA: TGTGCCAGTAGTCGGGACAGTCTAAACCGTCAGCCCCAGCATTTT. Based on the CDR3 plus reference TRBV19 and TRBJ1-5, the full variable domain is DGGITQSPKYLFRKEGQNVTLSCEQNLNHDAMYWYRQDPGQGLRLIYYSQIVNDFQKGDIAEGYSVSREKKESFPLTVTSAQKNPTAFYLCASSRDSLNRQPQHFGDGTRLSIL.